These 14 T cell receptor beta chains share one sample of origin, sequenced in a study of spatial heterogeneity in lung cancer. MiXCR, applied by TCRdb to the 5' RACE reads, yields one record per CDR3 protein. The repertoire holds over 9,500 distinct CDR3 sequences, with about 4% as singletons. Specified time point: sample taken at primary tumor resection. The authors sequenced whole RNA from tumor, nontumor lung or frozen PBMC without sorting. The source material was normal lung tissue next to the tumor, sampled at surgery. The receptor set was obtained from a male donor with early-stage non-small cell lung cancer.

This clonotype was counted a few times. This beta chain is a stray sequence in a library constructed for alpha chains; its clone size is not meaningful. V and J are TRBV4-2 and TRBJ1-2; no reliable D call. From germline, CDR1 is LGHNA and CDR2 YNFKEQ. Trimming pared 1 base from V and 5 bases from J, leaving 5 bases between. The CDR3 consists of 12 residues. For the CDR3, the DNA is TGTGCCAGCAGCCAAGGAGCATATGGCTACACCTTC. Amino acids: CASSQGAYGYTF.

The sample holds many counts of this clonotype. The size of this beta chain means little, since it is a stray read in a library made for alpha chains. The rearrangement uses TRBV29-1 and TRBJ1-2; D might be TRBD1 (6 bases). CDR1 SQVTM and CDR2 ANQGSEA come from the germline V gene. Deletions cut 7 bases from V and 4 bases from J, with 13 bases between. The CDR3 length is 12 residues. The CDR3, as DNA: TGCAGCGGAACCGACAGGAGCTATGGCTACACCTTC. Translating it yields CSGTDRSYGYTF.

Within the sample, this clonotype is medium-sized. For a library built for alpha chains, this beta chain is a stray read; little rests on its size. V and J are TRBV18 and TRBJ1-5; D possibly corresponds to TRBD1 (5 bases). The CDR3 is 15 residues long. The ends were cut back, 1 base at V and 5 bases at J, with 12 bases in the middle. Per the germline V gene, CDR1 is KGHSH and CDR2 is LQKENI. The CDR3 region is CASSPQAGWDQPQHF. CDR3 bases: TGTGCCAGCTCACCACAAGCAGGGTGGGATCAGCCCCAGCATTTT.

In this sample, this clonotype turned up many times. Because this beta chain is a stray read in a library intended to capture alpha chains, its abundance should not be given much weight. The chain couples TRBV27 to TRBJ2-6; D ambiguous. This CDR3 contains 13 residues. The V end was cut by 2 bases, the J end by 4 bases, with 3 bases between. Germline V CDR1 and CDR2: MNHEY, SMNVEV (reference sequence). The CDR3 nucleotides read TGTGCCAGCAGTTTACTCGGGGCCAACGTCCTGACTTTC. Its protein is CASSLLGANVLTF. The complete variable domain, with remaining parts taken from reference TRBV27 and TRBJ2-6, reads EAQVTQNPRYLITVTGKKLTVTCSQNMNHEYMSWYRQDPGLGLRQIYYSMNVEVTDKGDVPEGYKVSRKEKRNFPLILESPSPNQTSLYFCASSLLGANVLTFGAGSRLTVL.

In its sample, this clonotype was seen many times. This beta chain slipped into a library made for alpha chains as a stray read, so its size is not meaningful. The chain uses TRBV6-2 or TRBV6-3 and TRBJ1-1; D not resolved. This CDR3 comprises 14 residues. Germline loops: CDR1 MNHEY, CDR2 SVGEGT. V lost 7 bases, J lost 0 bases, and 12 bases lay in between. The CDR3 DNA reads as TGTGCCAGCATCAAAACAAATATGAACACTGAAGCTTTCTTT. Protein product: CASIKTNMNTEAFF.

Many counts were recorded for this clonotype. With the library built for alpha chains, this beta chain is off target and its frequency is not meaningful. The rearrangement links TRBV29-1 to TRBJ1-1; a weak D match, TRBD1 (6 bases). V was trimmed by 6 bases and J by 7 bases, leaving 15 bases between them. The CDR3 consists of 12 residues. Germline V gene lookup returns CDR1 SQVTM and CDR2 ANQGSEA. The CDR3 reads CSVGHLGFEAFF. CDR3 nucleotide sequence: TGCAGCGTGGGACATCTGGGCTTTGAAGCTTTCTTT.

This clonotype came up many times. This beta chain is an off-target read within a library intended for alpha chains, so its frequency means little. The chain combines TRBV20-1 with TRBJ1-6; D ambiguous. Trimming pared 6 bases from V and 3 bases from J, leaving 12 bases between. Germline lookup yields CDR1 DFQATT and CDR2 SNEGSKA (reference sequence). The CDR3 has 14 amino acids. CDR3 sequence reads: CSALPTSYNSPLHF. The CDR3 DNA sequence: TGCAGTGCCCTACCCACGAGCTATAATTCACCCCTCCACTTT.

This clonotype was seen repeatedly, ten times or more. Since it is a stray read in a library aimed at alpha chains, this beta chain has a size that is not meaningful. This sequence joins TRBV19 and TRBJ2-2, with 7 positions matching TRBD2. The V and J ends lost 5 bases and 2 bases, in that order; junction bases with no gene match: 8. The germline V gene has CDR1 LNHDA and CDR2 SQIVND (reference sequence). The CDR3 runs 16 residues. CDR3 residues: CASSRLADTNTGELFF. The CDR3 DNA is TGTGCCAGTAGTCGGCTAGCGGATACCAACACCGGGGAGCTGTTTTTT.

This clonotype is termed medium-sized (0.01 to 0.1%). In a library made to pick up alpha chains, this beta chain is a stray read with a size that means little. The CDR3 sequence is CASSFMQETQYF. As DNA, the CDR3 is TGCGCCAGCAGCTTTATGCAAGAGACCCAGTACTTC. The chain employs TRBV5-1 and TRBJ2-5; unclear D gene. The V gene's germline CDR1 is SGHRS and CDR2 YFSETQ. V gave up 2 bases and J gave up 2 bases, with 4 bases separating them. The CDR3 sequence is 12 residues long.

Details on this clonotype: Because the library targeted alpha chains, this beta chain is an off-target read whose size means little. The chain combines TRBV28 with TRBJ2-7, with D uncertain. Trimming left V 2 bases short and J 2 bases short, with 13 bases between. This CDR3 is built from 15 residues. Germline V gene sequence: CDR1 MDHEN, CDR2 SYDVKM. CDR3 DNA: TGTGCCAGCAGTTTAGGAACAGAATGGACCTACGAGCAGTACTTC. It translates to CASSLGTEWTYEQYF.

This clonotype qualifies as medium-sized. Because this beta chain is a stray read in a library intended to capture alpha chains, its abundance should not be given much weight. V and J are TRBV12-3 or TRBV12-4 and TRBJ1-1; D possibly corresponds to TRBD1 (6 bases). With 1 base removed from V and 1 base from J, the gap between germline ends came to 13 bases. There are 16 residues in the CDR3. CDR3 region: CASSLESGAGNTEAFF. CDR3 DNA: TGTGCCAGCAGTTTAGAGTCGGGGGCTGGGAACACTGAAGCTTTCTTT.

In its sample, this clonotype was seen many times. Within a library made for alpha chains, this beta chain is off target, and its count is uninformative. The chain carries TRBV3-1 and TRBJ2-3; 10 bases align to TRBD2. The CDR3 contains 22 residues. Germline assignment: CDR1 LGHDT and CDR2 YNNKEL (reference sequence). With 1 base clipped from V and 6 bases from J, the junction kept 25 bases outside the gene matches. The CDR3 region is CASSQGFILSRGSSGSKDTQYF. For the CDR3, the DNA is TGTGCCAGCAGCCAAGGATTTATACTATCACGCGGTTCTAGCGGGAGTAAGGATACGCAGTATTTT.

This clonotype was detected many times. This beta chain represents an off-target read in a library built for alpha chains; its size is of limited meaning. V and J are TRBV10-3 and TRBJ1-6, with 10 positions matching TRBD1. CDR1 is ENHRY, CDR2 SYGVKD, per germline. This CDR3 is built from 16 residues. J was trimmed by 6 bases and V by 1 base; bases with no gene match: 3. The CDR3 nucleotides are TGTGCCATCAGTGAGTTCGGGGACAGGGGTAATTCACCCCTCCACTTT. This translates into CAISEFGDRGNSPLHF.

The table lists this clonotype with many counts. Found in a library prepared for alpha chains, this beta chain is an off-target read, and its abundance has little meaning. The chain recombines TRBV29-1 with TRBJ1-1; tentative D call: TRBD1 (5 bases). The V end was cut by 7 bases, the J end by 1 base, with 13 bases between. The CDR3 length is 13 residues. Germline assignment: CDR1 SQVTM and CDR2 ANQGSEA. CDR3 region: CSAHRNRNTEAFF. In DNA form, the CDR3 reads TGCAGCGCGCACAGGAATAGGAACACTGAAGCTTTCTTT.